This T cell receptor (beta chain) emerged from a study of T cell responses to AZD1222 COVID-19 vaccine. General study points: With two AZD1222 doses given, Spike-specific TCR breadth and depth both rose.

This clone was counted a single time. The antigen is not known. Sequencing was performed with immunoSEQ multiplex PCR; in TCRdb, only in-frame clones are kept and a portion is missing. The top ten hold 17% of the sample, which has some 110,000 clones, more than 70% seen once. The sequencing used peripheral blood, collected 28 days after the second AZD1222 dose. The receptor was derived from an adult who received the AZD1222 COVID-19 vaccine.

The CDR3 reads CASSQYTTGLNQPQHF. For the CDR3, the DNA is TGCGCCAGCAGCCAATATACGACAGGCCTGAATCAGCCCCAGCATTTT. The chain is built from TRBV4-1 and TRBJ1-5; maybe TRBD1 (6 bases). This CDR3 contains 16 residues. V was trimmed by 2 bases and J by 4 bases, leaving 15 bases between them. Germline CDR1 is MGHRA and CDR2 is YSYEKL.